Listed below are T cell receptor beta chains from one sample, sequenced in a study of T cell repertoires in cytomegalovirus infection. TCRdb recomputed calls from the reads with MiXCR, one row per CDR3 protein. The data contain fewer than 250,000 distinct CDR3 sequences, 12% of them seen just once; the ten biggest clones take up approximately 1.6%. The sequenced sample was PBMCs. These receptors came from a human donor in good health (CMV status not recorded). Some clones in this sample may be carry-over from other donors' samples. Each CDR3 is given with its conserved first and last residue. The order of the fields is CDR3 length, V gene, D gene, J gene, clone size, CDR3 protein. The D gene is left open where the match is weak. Clone size is given for some rows only: seen once, a few or many times, or a class if the clone is expanded.

len: 16
v_gene: TRBV5-1
d_gene: TRBD2
j_gene: TRBJ2-3
abundance: -
CDR3aa: CASSPWTSGSSDTQYF

len: 15
v_gene: TRBV4-2
d_gene: TRBD2
j_gene: TRBJ2-7
abundance: many
CDR3aa: CASSQTHGRVYEQYF

len: 15
v_gene: TRBV7-2
d_gene: TRBD1
j_gene: TRBJ1-2
abundance: many
CDR3aa: CASSPRTGVDYGYTF

len: 15
v_gene: TRBV20-1
d_gene: TRBD1
j_gene: TRBJ2-3
abundance: -
CDR3aa: CSALLDRGNADTQYF

len: 15
v_gene: TRBV28
d_gene: TRBD1
j_gene: TRBJ2-2
abundance: few
CDR3aa: CASRKDRGQVGELFF

len: 15
v_gene: TRBV7-2
d_gene: -
j_gene: TRBJ2-1
abundance: many
CDR3aa: CASSLEDQDYNEQFF

len: 15
v_gene: TRBV14
d_gene: -
j_gene: TRBJ2-4
abundance: few
CDR3aa: CASSQEQSPKNIQYF

len: 14
v_gene: TRBV19
d_gene: -
j_gene: TRBJ2-2
abundance: few
CDR3aa: CASSIGLNTGELFF

len: 15
v_gene: TRBV19
d_gene: -
j_gene: TRBJ1-4
abundance: -
CDR3aa: CASSLRGGLEEKLFF

len: 15
v_gene: TRBV7-2
d_gene: TRBD2
j_gene: TRBJ2-7
abundance: many
CDR3aa: CASSLDSPGGLEQYF

len: 14
v_gene: TRBV7-2
d_gene: -
j_gene: TRBJ2-1
abundance: -
CDR3aa: CASRSGGTYNEQFF

len: 14
v_gene: TRBV20-1
d_gene: -
j_gene: TRBJ2-7
abundance: -
CDR3aa: CSARDGLVGGEQYF

len: 13
v_gene: TRBV7-2
d_gene: -
j_gene: TRBJ2-3
abundance: many
CDR3aa: CASTLRWGDTQYF

len: 14
v_gene: TRBV28
d_gene: TRBD1
j_gene: TRBJ2-1
abundance: many
CDR3aa: CAAREGAGVVTEFF

len: 14
v_gene: TRBV28
d_gene: -
j_gene: TRBJ2-7
abundance: many
CDR3aa: CASSPASPGYEQYF

len: 17
v_gene: TRBV20-1
d_gene: TRBD1
j_gene: TRBJ1-5
abundance: -
CDR3aa: CSARVARGQFYDQPQHF

len: 17
v_gene: TRBV24-1
d_gene: TRBD2
j_gene: TRBJ2-1
abundance: -
CDR3aa: CATSDPSSGRAWNEQFF

len: 14
v_gene: TRBV5-5
d_gene: TRBD2
j_gene: TRBJ2-7
abundance: few
CDR3aa: CASSLAGLAYEQYF

len: 12
v_gene: TRBV5-1
d_gene: -
j_gene: TRBJ2-7
abundance: -
CDR3aa: CASRAGNYEQYF

len: 16
v_gene: TRBV7-2
d_gene: -
j_gene: TRBJ2-4
abundance: many
CDR3aa: CASSLAPGATKNIQYF

len: 14
v_gene: TRBV12-5
d_gene: -
j_gene: TRBJ2-3
abundance: -
CDR3aa: CASGPPTGTDTQYF

len: 15
v_gene: TRBV28
d_gene: TRBD2
j_gene: TRBJ2-7
abundance: many
CDR3aa: CASSTRLAGLYEQYF

len: 13
v_gene: TRBV15
d_gene: -
j_gene: TRBJ1-4
abundance: few
CDR3aa: CATSRVRGEKLFF

len: 15
v_gene: TRBV28
d_gene: -
j_gene: TRBJ1-1
abundance: many
CDR3aa: CASILSAGGNTEAFF

len: 15
v_gene: TRBV12-5
d_gene: TRBD1
j_gene: TRBJ2-5
abundance: many
CDR3aa: CASGSGQGLSETQYF

len: 14
v_gene: TRBV9
d_gene: -
j_gene: TRBJ2-5
abundance: -
CDR3aa: CASSPDLGGLPMNF

len: 14
v_gene: TRBV5-1
d_gene: -
j_gene: TRBJ1-1
abundance: many
CDR3aa: CASSSQGGATEAFF

len: 15
v_gene: TRBV20-1
d_gene: -
j_gene: TRBJ1-3
abundance: -
CDR3aa: CSASGDRRSGNTIYF

len: 15
v_gene: TRBV7-2
d_gene: TRBD2
j_gene: TRBJ2-7
abundance: many
CDR3aa: CASSLGGGRRYEQYF

len: 13
v_gene: TRBV29-1
d_gene: -
j_gene: TRBJ1-2
abundance: few
CDR3aa: CSVDKEGPHGYTF

len: 15
v_gene: TRBV7-2
d_gene: -
j_gene: TRBJ2-7
abundance: many
CDR3aa: CASSFDGRGKYEQYF

len: 12
v_gene: TRBV28
d_gene: -
j_gene: TRBJ2-3
abundance: few
CDR3aa: CASVKDTDTQYF

len: 13
v_gene: TRBV12-3/TRBV12-4
d_gene: -
j_gene: TRBJ2-7
abundance: many
CDR3aa: CASSWSTSYEQYF

len: 15
v_gene: TRBV7-2
d_gene: -
j_gene: TRBJ2-3
abundance: many
CDR3aa: CASSPLGIPADTQYF

len: 13
v_gene: TRBV29-1
d_gene: TRBD1
j_gene: TRBJ2-5
abundance: few
CDR3aa: CSVGTGAGETQYF

len: 13
v_gene: TRBV2
d_gene: -
j_gene: TRBJ2-2
abundance: -
CDR3aa: CASSEKYTGELFF

len: 15
v_gene: TRBV7-3
d_gene: TRBD1
j_gene: TRBJ1-1
abundance: -
CDR3aa: CASSLTTDRQGEAFF

len: 17
v_gene: TRBV11-2
d_gene: TRBD1
j_gene: TRBJ1-6
abundance: -
CDR3aa: CASSLLAGQVFSSPLHF

len: 13
v_gene: TRBV5-4
d_gene: -
j_gene: TRBJ2-5
abundance: -
CDR3aa: CASSLGVGETQYF

len: 12
v_gene: TRBV28
d_gene: -
j_gene: TRBJ2-4
abundance: many
CDR3aa: CASSQGENIQYF

len: 17
v_gene: TRBV6-2/TRBV6-3
d_gene: TRBD2
j_gene: TRBJ2-3
abundance: few
CDR3aa: CASSYPTSGGSTDTQYF

len: 13
v_gene: TRBV7-6
d_gene: TRBD2
j_gene: TRBJ2-7
abundance: many
CDR3aa: CASSLTPTAGGTF

len: 14
v_gene: TRBV2
d_gene: -
j_gene: TRBJ2-7
abundance: many
CDR3aa: CASRSGSGPYEQYF

len: 13
v_gene: TRBV29-1
d_gene: -
j_gene: TRBJ1-2
abundance: -
CDR3aa: CSVGETSSYGYTF

len: 16
v_gene: TRBV7-2
d_gene: TRBD1
j_gene: TRBJ1-1
abundance: many
CDR3aa: CASSSENRGINTEAFF

len: 17
v_gene: TRBV7-2
d_gene: TRBD1
j_gene: TRBJ2-1
abundance: many
CDR3aa: CASSPQGAGHPYNEQFF

len: 16
v_gene: TRBV20-1
d_gene: TRBD1
j_gene: TRBJ1-4
abundance: few
CDR3aa: CSARGGTGTGKEKLFF

len: 15
v_gene: TRBV7-2
d_gene: TRBD1
j_gene: TRBJ1-5
abundance: many
CDR3aa: CASSPTGVTGQPQHF

len: 17
v_gene: TRBV7-2
d_gene: TRBD2
j_gene: TRBJ2-5
abundance: many
CDR3aa: CASSLDPSGGAQETQYF

len: 15
v_gene: TRBV2
d_gene: -
j_gene: TRBJ1-5
abundance: many
CDR3aa: CASSDPSLSNQPQHF

len: 12
v_gene: TRBV7-2
d_gene: -
j_gene: TRBJ2-2
abundance: many
CDR3aa: CASSFLTGELFF

len: 15
v_gene: TRBV28
d_gene: -
j_gene: TRBJ1-2
abundance: -
CDR3aa: CASSSPGGPDYGYTF